This TCR beta chain was observed in a study of technical replicates of blood from a few donors. CDR1 LNHNV and CDR2 YYDKDF come from the germline V gene (reference sequence). The V segment lost 2 bases and the J segment 3 bases; nucleotides outside the gene matches: 6. CDR3 size: 16 residues. The table came from immunoSEQ multiplex PCR; TCRdb's copy has only in-frame clones and leaves some out. In the table there are fewer than 90,000 clones, approximately 97% of which are singletons. Sequencing was carried out using T cells isolated from PBMCs. The receptor was isolated from a human donor in good health. This chain joins TRBV15 and TRBJ2-3; 9 bases agree with TRBD1. The CDR3 coding sequence is TGTGCCACCAGCAGATTAGACAGGGGGTTAACAGATACGCAGTATTTT. Its translation: CATSRLDRGLTDTQYF.